The clone carrying this T cell receptor beta chain was counted only a few times. The data were obtained in a study of Graves' ophthalmopathy and Graves' hyperthyroidism. Trimming pared 4 bases from V and 2 bases from J, leaving 2 bases between. The CDR3 has 10 amino acids. The germline V gene encodes CDR1 DFQATT and CDR2 SNEGSKA (reference sequence). From RNA, the CDR3 regions of TCR beta chains were amplified and sequenced. Second-round multiplex PCR came after first-round RT-PCR with HTBI primers. TCRdb re-derived calls from the multiplex PCR reads in MiXCR, one entry per CDR3 protein. This sample has some 210,000 distinct CDR3 sequences, with just under 30% found just once.

This sequence was found in a man in his fifties or sixties with Graves' ophthalmopathy. The chain carries TRBV20-1 and TRBJ2-5; D remains unclear. The sequenced sample was peripheral blood. The CDR3 DNA follows: TGCAGTGCTAAACAAGAGACCCAGTACTTC. Translating it yields CSAKQETQYF.